This T cell receptor (beta chain) stems from a study of blood T cell repertoires in COVID-19. About the study: There were acute and convalescent COVID-19 samples, and they came from the United States, Italy and Spain. In each case, the material was cDNA or gDNA derived from T cells, B-cell-depleted T cells, or PBMCs.

Germline loops: CDR1 SGHRS, CDR2 YFSETQ. CDR3 length: 15 amino acids. Between the trimmed V and J ends, which lost 0 bases and 1 base, there was a span of 8 bases. In the source study's methods: Amplification of reference gene primers was used by the study to estimate nucleated cell counts. Some clones are missing from TCRdb's copy, which holds only in-frame ones; the method was immunoSEQ multiplex PCR. From that table come the V and J calls and clone size; the DNA was used to work out D and trimming. The sample carries approximately 160,000 clones, roughly 90% recorded once. The sample comprised peripheral blood. The TCR originated in a man aged 55 to 70 with active or convalescent COVID-19. The chain carries TRBV5-1 and TRBJ1-3, with D tentatively TRBD1 (5 bases). Here the CDR3 DNA reads TGCGCCAGCAGCTTGGCAGGGATATCTGGAAACACCATATATTTT. This codes for CASSLAGISGNTIYF.